These T cell receptor beta chains were read from a single sample in a study of blood T cells in healthy people across ages. TCRdb processed the 5' RACE reads anew with MiXCR; each CDR3 protein has one entry. The data show roughly 1,800,000 distinct CDR3 sequences, with just under 50% seen just once and roughly 2% held by the top ten. Sequenced sample: blood. These receptors all come from a woman aged 40-49 years in good health. The CDR3 runs from the conserved cysteine through the conserved F or W. The D gene is left open where the match is weak. Clone size is stated in some rows and not others, as once, few, many or a class when expanded.

v_gene,abundance,d_gene,j_gene,CDR3aa,CDR3nt
TRBV12-3/TRBV12-4,NA,NA,TRBJ2-7,CASRLLQGNEQYF,TGTGCCAGCAGACTATTGCAGGGGAACGAGCAGTACTTC
TRBV20-1,NA,NA,TRBJ2-1,CSARLISPGANEQFF,TGCAGTGCTAGGCTTATATCCCCGGGAGCCAATGAGCAGTTCTTC
TRBV24-1,few,NA,TRBJ2-5,CATARQGTQETQYF,TGTGCCACCGCACGGCAGGGTACACAAGAGACCCAGTACTTC
TRBV24-1,NA,NA,TRBJ1-1,CATSPTVMNTEAFF,TGTGCCACCAGCCCAACAGTGATGAACACTGAAGCTTTCTTT
TRBV7-2,few,NA,TRBJ2-2,CASSYDIKITGELFF,TGTGCCAGCAGCTACGACATCAAGATCACCGGGGAGCTGTTTTTT
TRBV6-2/TRBV6-3,NA,TRBD2,TRBJ2-3,CASSPGGGLFTDTQYF,TGTGCCAGCAGCCCCGGTGGGGGACTATTCACAGATACGCAGTATTTT
TRBV29-1,NA,NA,TRBJ2-7,CSVVGGSYNEQYF,TGCAGCGTTGTGGGGGGCTCCTACAATGAGCAGTACTTC
TRBV10-3,NA,NA,TRBJ1-2,CAIRGQGVNGYTF,TGTGCCATCAGAGGTCAGGGCGTAAATGGCTACACCTTC
TRBV28,NA,TRBD1,TRBJ1-4,CASSIIARDRGKLFF,TGTGCCAGCAGTATCATCGCTCGGGACAGGGGAAAACTGTTTTTT
TRBV3-1,NA,TRBD1,TRBJ2-1,CASSEQGLDNEQFF,TGTGCCAGCAGTGAACAGGGGCTAGACAATGAGCAGTTCTTC
TRBV7-9,NA,NA,TRBJ2-1,CASSLTGGLSYNEQFF,TGTGCCAGCAGCTTAACGGGGGGCCTCTCCTACAATGAGCAGTTCTTC
TRBV5-1,NA,TRBD2,TRBJ2-1,CASSLAGGSGPLQSEQFF,TGCGCCAGCAGCTTGGCCGGGGGGTCCGGACCCCTACAATCTGAGCAGTTCTTC
TRBV6-1,NA,TRBD2,TRBJ2-3,CASSEGGKSWEYF,TGTGCCAGCAGTGAGGGGGGGAAATCCTGGGAGTATTTT
TRBV7-2,NA,NA,TRBJ2-4,CASSFDPGVGNIQYF,TGTGCCAGCAGCTTTGATCCGGGGGTAGGAAACATTCAGTACTTC
TRBV2,NA,TRBD2,TRBJ2-7,CASSEAPSGAVYKQYF,TGTGCCAGCAGTGAAGCCCCCAGCGGGGCGGTCTACAAGCAGTACTTC
TRBV6-1,few,TRBD1,TRBJ1-5,CASWDSRNQPQHF,TGTGCCAGTTGGGACAGCCGCAATCAGCCCCAGCATTTT
TRBV5-1,once,NA,TRBJ2-4,CASSLDSGKNIQYF,TGCGCCAGCAGCTTAGACAGCGGGAAAAACATTCAGTACTTC
TRBV27,few,NA,TRBJ1-2,CASSLQPLYGYTF,TGTGCCAGCAGTTTGCAGCCCCTCTATGGCTACACCTTC
TRBV4-3,NA,TRBD1,TRBJ2-6,CASSLSPGTGGSGANVLTF,TGCGCCAGCAGCCTGTCCCCGGGGACAGGGGGCTCTGGGGCCAACGTCCTGACTTTC
TRBV13,NA,NA,TRBJ2-3,CASSPWGNQDTQYF,TGTGCCAGCAGCCCCTGGGGGAATCAGGATACGCAGTATTTT
TRBV6-6,many,TRBD1,TRBJ2-5,CASSYPGQGQETQYF,TGTGCCAGCAGTTACCCGGGACAGGGACAAGAGACCCAGTACTTC
TRBV6-5,NA,TRBD2,TRBJ2-2,CASSHQRGANTGELFF,TGTGCCAGCAGTCATCAGCGGGGGGCTAACACCGGGGAGCTGTTTTTT